This is a list of T cell receptor beta chains from one sample in a study of cytomegalovirus exposure and HLA in healthy donors. TCRdb's table, derived via immunoSEQ multiplex PCR, lists solely in-frame clones and lacks some. The table lists some 130,000 clones, around 77% of them singletons. The sequenced sample was PBMCs. The source is a man aged 25 to 45 in good health and CMV-seronegative. Both conserved end residues are part of each CDR3. Each record gives: D gene, V gene, clone size, J gene, CDR3 DNA, CDR3 protein. A D gene is named only where the DNA matches it firmly. Clone size is stated in some rows and not others, as once, few, many or a class when expanded.

>-|TRBV10-3|-|TRBJ2-5
TGTGCCATCAGTGGGGCAGGGGAGTATGGGACCCAGTACTTC
CAISGAGEYGTQYF
>-|TRBV19|-|TRBJ2-7
TGTGCCAGTAGTGAGGGCTCCTACGAGCAGTACTTC
CASSEGSYEQYF
>-|TRBV10-3|once|TRBJ2-1
TGTGCCATCAGTGATTCAGGGTCGGATAGGGAGCAGTTCTTC
CAISDSGSDREQFF
>TRBD1|TRBV5-1|-|TRBJ2-6
TGCGCCAGCACGACAGGGGAAGGAGGGGCCAACGTCCTGACTTTC
CASTTGEGGANVLTF
>-|TRBV5-1|-|TRBJ2-1
TGCGCCAGCAGCCTAGGTGGAGGGAATCCCTACAATGAGCAGTTCTTC
CASSLGGGNPYNEQFF
>TRBD1|TRBV5-6|once|TRBJ1-2
TGTGCCAGCAGCATGGGACAGGGCGATGGCTACACCTTC
CASSMGQGDGYTF
>-|TRBV28|-|TRBJ2-7
TGTGCCAGCAGTTTTAGGGGCTACGAGCAGTACTTC
CASSFRGYEQYF
>TRBD2|TRBV2|-|TRBJ2-5
TGTGCCAGCAGCCAACGGAGACTAGCGGAGACCCAGTACTTC
CASSQRRLAETQYF
>-|TRBV7-8|-|TRBJ2-6
TGTGCCAGCAGCATGGAACAGAGCTCTGGGGCCAACGTCCTGACTTTC
CASSMEQSSGANVLTF
>-|TRBV7-3|-|TRBJ2-1
TGTGCCAGCAGCCCAACAGGGTCTAGTGAGCAGTTCTTC
CASSPTGSSEQFF
>-|TRBV9|few|TRBJ2-2
TGTGCCAGCAGCCTGACGGGGGACACCGGGGAGCTGTTTTTT
CASSLTGDTGELFF
>-|TRBV2|-|TRBJ1-5
TGTGCCAGCAGTGGGGGCACCAATCAGCCCCAGCATTTT
CASSGGTNQPQHF
>-|TRBV7-9|-|TRBJ1-2
TGTGCCAGCAGCTTAAATTTAGGAGCTAACTATGGCTACACCTTC
CASSLNLGANYGYTF
>TRBD2|TRBV19|-|TRBJ2-1
TGTGCCAGTAGTGTATTACTAGCGGGAGGGGGAAATGAGCAGTTCTTC
CASSVLLAGGGNEQFF
>-|TRBV9|-|TRBJ2-3
TGTGCCAGCACCGTCATACTAGCTCTTCGCGGCTCAGATACGCAGTATTTT
CASTVILALRGSDTQYF
>-|TRBV5-4|-|TRBJ2-3
TGTGCCAGCAGCGAGGAACTTGATACGCAGTATTTT
CASSEELDTQYF
>-|TRBV27|-|TRBJ2-1
TGTGCCAGCAGTCTATCAGGGGCTGAGCAGTTCTTC
CASSLSGAEQFF
>TRBD1|TRBV18|few|TRBJ2-2
TGTGCCAGCTCCCGGGACAGGGGCTACGCCACCGGGGAGCTGTTTTTT
CASSRDRGYATGELFF
>TRBD2|TRBV2|-|TRBJ2-5
TGTGCCAGCCGGATCGGTAGCGGGGGGCGTCAAGAGACCCAGTACTTC
CASRIGSGGRQETQYF